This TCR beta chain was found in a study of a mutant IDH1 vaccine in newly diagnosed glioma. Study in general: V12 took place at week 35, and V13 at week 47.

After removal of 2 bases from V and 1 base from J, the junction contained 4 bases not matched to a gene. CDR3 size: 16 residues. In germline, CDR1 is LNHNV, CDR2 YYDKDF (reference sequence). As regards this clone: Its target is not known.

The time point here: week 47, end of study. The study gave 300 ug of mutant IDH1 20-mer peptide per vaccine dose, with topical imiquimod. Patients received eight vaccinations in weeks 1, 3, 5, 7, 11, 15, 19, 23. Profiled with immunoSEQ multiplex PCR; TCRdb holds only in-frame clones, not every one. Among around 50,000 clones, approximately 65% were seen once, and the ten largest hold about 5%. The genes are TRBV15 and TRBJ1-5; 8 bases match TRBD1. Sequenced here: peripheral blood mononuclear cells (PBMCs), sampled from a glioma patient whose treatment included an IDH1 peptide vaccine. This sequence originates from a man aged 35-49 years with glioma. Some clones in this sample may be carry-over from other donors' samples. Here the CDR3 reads CATSRTTGASNQPQHF. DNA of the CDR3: TGTGCCACCAGCAGAACGACAGGGGCGAGCAATCAGCCCCAGCATTTT.